Listed below are T cell receptor beta chains from one sample, sequenced in a study of blood T cell repertoires in COVID-19. The repertoire was sequenced with immunoSEQ multiplex PCR; TCRdb's copy has only in-frame clones and lacks some. Of 220,000 or so clones listed, approximately 84% are singletons. The sequencing sample was made of peripheral blood. These TCRs come from a young woman who had recovered from COVID-19. Each CDR3 is given with its conserved first and last residue. The D gene is left open where the match is weak. The size entry is marked missing in some rows and otherwise reads once, few, many or a size class.

.	TRBV10-3	.	TRBJ2-1	TGTGCCATCAGCCTTAGGGGGGGACACAATGAGCAGTTCTTC	CAISLRGGHNEQFF
.	TRBV20-1	.	TRBJ2-4	TGCAGTGCTAGTTTGGGACTCACTCCGATTCAGTACTTC	CSASLGLTPIQYF
once	TRBV29-1	TRBD2	TRBJ2-1	TGCAGCGTTGAAGGAATCGGGAGGGCCCTTCATAGCTCCTACAATGAGCAGTTCTTC	CSVEGIGRALHSSYNEQFF
.	TRBV9	TRBD1	TRBJ1-2	TGTGCCAGCAGCGTACCCGACAGGGACCCATCCTCCGGCTATGGCTACACCTTC	CASSVPDRDPSSGYGYTF
.	TRBV7-9	TRBD1	TRBJ2-7	TGTGCCAGCAGCCCCTGGGACAGGGCGTCCTACGAGCAGTACTTC	CASSPWDRASYEQYF
once	TRBV6-1	TRBD1	TRBJ1-1	TGTGCCAGCAGTGATTTGGGACAGGGGGCTACTGAAGCTTTCTTT	CASSDLGQGATEAFF
.	TRBV7-9	TRBD2	TRBJ2-7	TGTGCCAGCAGCCCCCTGGGACTAGCGGCCTCAGACGAGCAGTACTTC	CASSPLGLAASDEQYF
.	TRBV7-3	TRBD2	TRBJ2-7	TGTGCCAGCAGCTCCTCCTCTAGCGGCTACGAGCAGTACTTC	CASSSSSSGYEQYF
.	TRBV3-1/TRBV3-2	TRBD2	TRBJ2-2	TGTGCCAGCAGCCACCCGGGGACTAGCGGGACCGGGGAGCTGTTTTTT	CASSHPGTSGTGELFF
.	TRBV7-9	.	TRBJ1-2	TGTGCCAGCAGCCCTGACGGGGGGGTCTATGGCTACACCTTC	CASSPDGGVYGYTF
few	TRBV7-3	.	TRBJ2-7	TGTGCCAGCAGCTTATTCGGGGGGCCCTCCTACGAGCAGTACTTC	CASSLFGGPSYEQYF
.	TRBV10-1	.	TRBJ2-5	TGCGCCAGCAGTGAGGAGCAGGGTGGAGAGACCCAGTACTTC	CASSEEQGGETQYF
.	TRBV3-1/TRBV3-2	.	TRBJ2-3	TGTGCCAGCAGCCGAGGAGCAGATACGCAGTATTTT	CASSRGADTQYF
.	TRBV9	.	TRBJ1-2	TGTGCCAGCTCCCGAGGGGGATCCGAATTTAACTATGGCTACACCTTC	CASSRGGSEFNYGYTF
.	TRBV11-3	.	TRBJ2-1	TGTGCCAGCAGCTTAGAGCAGGCGCCCTACAATGAGCAGTTCTTC	CASSLEQAPYNEQFF
.	TRBV28	.	TRBJ2-7	TGTGCCAGCAGTTTCCCCAGGGGAATTTCCTACGAGCAGTACTTC	CASSFPRGISYEQYF